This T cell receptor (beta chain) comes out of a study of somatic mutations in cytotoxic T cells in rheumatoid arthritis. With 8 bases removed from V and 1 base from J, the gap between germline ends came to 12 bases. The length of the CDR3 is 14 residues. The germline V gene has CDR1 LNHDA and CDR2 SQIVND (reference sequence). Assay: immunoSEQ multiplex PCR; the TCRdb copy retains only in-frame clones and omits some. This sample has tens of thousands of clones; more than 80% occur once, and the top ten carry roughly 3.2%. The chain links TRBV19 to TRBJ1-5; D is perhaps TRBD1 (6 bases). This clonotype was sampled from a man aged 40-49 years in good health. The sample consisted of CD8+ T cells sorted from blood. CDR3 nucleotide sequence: TGTGCCAGTGGGCAGGGGATGAGCAATCAGCCCCAGCATTTT. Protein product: CASGQGMSNQPQHF.